The 21 T cell receptor beta chains given below trace back to one sample, sequenced in a study of blood T cell repertoires in COVID-19. Measured with immunoSEQ multiplex PCR; TCRdb has only the in-frame clones, and not every one. The table has fewer than 150,000 clones, 75% to 90% seen once. Sequenced input: peripheral blood. Every receptor here comes from a woman in her 40s with acute or convalescent COVID-19.

This sequence joins TRBV5-1 and TRBJ1-2, with 10 bases identical to TRBD1. The germline V gene has CDR1 SGHRS and CDR2 YFSETQ. The CDR3 sequence is 15 residues long. Trimming took 1 base from V and 8 from J; bases not matched to a gene: 8. CDR3 DNA: TGCGCCAGCAGCTTGAATCCTTGGACAGGGGGAGGCTACACCTTC. This sequence encodes CASSLNPWTGGGYTF.

This chain joins TRBV9 and TRBJ1-2, with 8 bases matching TRBD1. The germline V gene encodes CDR1 SGDLS and CDR2 YYNGEE. CDR3 length: 14 residues. V lost 0 bases and J lost 4; bases outside the gene matches: 2. CDR3 region: CASSVDTGGYGYTF. The CDR3 DNA reads TGTGCCAGCAGCGTAGACACAGGGGGCTATGGCTACACCTTC.

The chain combines TRBV20-1 with TRBJ1-2; TRBD1 matches 8 bases. V trimming: 3 bases; J trimming: 7 bases; junction bases outside the gene matches: 22. This CDR3 comprises 18 residues. Germline CDR1 DFQATT, CDR2 SNEGSKA (reference sequence). This chain's CDR3 is CSASRGVSRDRSQSGYTF. In nucleotides, the CDR3 is TGCAGTGCTAGTCGGGGGGTTAGCCGGGACAGGTCCCAATCTGGCTACACCTTC.

The V call is TRBV10-2, the J call TRBJ2-7; D gene ambiguous. Between the trimmed V and J ends, which lost 7 bases and 3 bases, there was a span of 10 bases. CDR3 size: 12 residues. Per germline, CDR1 WSHSY and CDR2 SAAADI. CDR3 loop: CASKDKFYEQYF. The CDR3 region has the DNA TGCGCCAGCAAAGACAAATTCTACGAGCAGTACTTC.

With respect to this clone: This same CDR3 is encoded by further DNA sequences in the sample. J is TRBJ1-5 and V is TRBV10-3, with no clear D. Germline CDR1 ENHRY, CDR2 SYGVKD. The CDR3 covers 12 residues. Deletions cut 2 bases from V and 5 bases from J, with 4 bases between. CDR3: CAISETDQPQHF. DNA for the CDR3: TGTGCCATCAGTGAGACGGATCAGCCCCAGCATTTT.

The V and J genes are TRBV6-2 or TRBV6-3 and TRBJ1-6, with no clear D. Trimming took off 2 bases at V and 6 bases at J, with 8 bases between the two ends. This CDR3 has 14 amino acids. The germline V gene encodes CDR1 MNHEY and CDR2 SVGEGT. The CDR3 bases are TGTGCCAGCAGTTACGTAGCAGCTAATTCACCCCTCCACTTT. This sequence encodes CASSYVAANSPLHF.

This chain uses TRBV10-3 with TRBJ2-3, with 11 bases aligning to TRBD2. The CDR3 loop spans 21 amino acids. Germline trimming cut 2 bases from V and 0 bases from J; bases unmatched to any gene: 16. Germline V gene sequence: CDR1 ENHRY, CDR2 SYGVKD. In nucleotides, the CDR3 is TGTGCCATCAGTGAGCCAAACTATCTACTAGCGGGGGAAACTAGCACAGATACGCAGTATTTT. Translating it yields CAISEPNYLLAGETSTDTQYF.

The J gene is TRBJ1-5, the V gene TRBV2, with 7 bases matching TRBD1. Germline loops: CDR1 SNHLY, CDR2 FYNNEI. This CDR3 region has 16 residues. V lost 4 bases, J lost 1 base, and 7 bases stayed unmatched. The chain's CDR3 is CASSADRAGSNQPQHF. CDR3 sequence (DNA): TGTGCCAGCAGTGCCGACAGGGCCGGGAGCAATCAGCCCCAGCATTTT.

The chain is built from TRBV5-1 and TRBJ2-5; D is possibly TRBD1 (6 bases). Germline V gene lookup returns CDR1 SGHRS and CDR2 YFSETQ. The CDR3 sequence is 15 residues long. Trimming left V 3 bases short and J 7 bases short, with 19 bases between. CDR3 nucleotide sequence: TGCGCCAGCAGCTCCGGGACAAAAGGAATTGTGACCCAGTACTTC. Its translation: CASSSGTKGIVTQYF.

This chain joins TRBV19 and TRBJ1-4; D uncertain. The CDR3 totals 14 residues. Per germline, CDR1 LNHDA and CDR2 SQIVND (reference sequence). Trimming pared 3 bases from V and 5 bases from J, leaving 10 bases between. The CDR3 DNA is TGTGCCAGTAGTATTTCCAGGTGGAATGAAAAACTGTTTTTT. Its translation is CASSISRWNEKLFF.

The chain uses TRBV6-5 and TRBJ2-7; 8 bases fit TRBD2. The CDR3 contains 15 residues. After removal of 7 bases from V and 2 bases from J, the junction contained 10 bases not matched to a gene. The germline CDR1 and CDR2 sequences are MNHEY and SVGAGI. CDR3 residues: CASTPRGGTAYEQYF. In nucleotides, the CDR3 is TGTGCCAGCACCCCCCGCGGGGGGACCGCCTACGAGCAGTACTTC.

This sequence joins TRBV7-7 and TRBJ2-1; maybe TRBD2 (5 bases). The CDR3 runs 15 residues. V was pared by 5 bases and J by 2 bases, with 13 bases between. The germline V gene has CDR1 SSHAT and CDR2 FNYEAQ (reference sequence). CDR3 coding DNA: TGTGCCAGCAGCGTCGGGATTTCAACCTACAATGAGCAGTTCTTC. This translates into CASSVGISTYNEQFF. Drawing the rest from reference TRBV7-7 and TRBJ2-1, the complete variable domain is GAGVSQSPRYKVTKRGQDVTLRCDPISSHATLYWYQQALGQGPEFLTYFNYEAQPDKSGLPSDRFSAERPEGSISTLTIQRTEQRDSAMYRCASSVGISTYNEQFFGPGTRLTVL.

The gene calls are TRBV10-3 and TRBJ1-2, with 8 bases identical to TRBD1. Trimming removed 1 base from V and 5 bases from J; junction bases left unmatched: 6. CDR1 and CDR2 from the germline V gene are ENHRY and SYGVKD. This CDR3 has 15 amino acids. Written as DNA, the CDR3 is TGTGCCATCAGTGAGTTTGGACAGGGTGGATATGGCTACACCTTC. Translated: CAISEFGQGGYGYTF.

The genes are TRBV10-3 and TRBJ1-1; D might be TRBD1 (6 bases). Germline CDR1 reads ENHRY; CDR2 reads SYGVKD. The CDR3 covers 13 residues. Trimming pared 11 bases from V and 3 bases from J, leaving 16 bases between. CDR3 in DNA: TGTGCCGTCTCACAGGGTAAGGACACTGAAGCTTTCTTT. Translated: CAVSQGKDTEAFF.

The chain joins TRBV14 to TRBJ1-3; D unclear. CDR3 size: 15 residues. Trimming removed 4 bases at V and 0 bases at J, with 10 bases between. Germline assignment: CDR1 SGHDN and CDR2 FVKESK. CDR3 nucleotides: TGTGCCAGCAGCCGACTCCCGAGCTCTGGAAACACCATATATTTT. Translation gives CASSRLPSSGNTIYF.

The chain has TRBV7-9 and TRBJ2-1, with TRBD2 identical over 8 bases. CDR3 length: 15 residues. CDR1 SEHNR and CDR2 FQNEAQ come from the germline V gene (reference sequence). The J segment lost 13 bases and the V segment lost 5 bases, leaving 16 bases of the junction unmatched. The CDR3, as DNA: TGTGCCAGCAGCAACTCAGCCTACGGGGGGGCCCGCCAGTTCTTC. This sequence encodes CASSNSAYGGARQFF. Filled out from reference TRBV7-9 and TRBJ2-1, the complete variable domain reads DTGVSQNPRHKITKRGQNVTFRCDPISEHNRLYWYRQTLGQGPEFLTYFQNEAQLEKSRLLSDRFSAERPKGSFSTLEIQRTEQGDSAMYLCASSNSAYGGARQFFGPGTRLTVL.

The genes are TRBV10-1 and TRBJ2-5; 10 bases are shared with TRBD1. This CDR3 has 14 residues. The V and J ends lost 2 bases and 5 bases, in that order; junction bases with no gene match: 2. Germline V CDR1 and CDR2: WNHNN, SYGVQD (reference sequence). The CDR3 DNA is TGCGCCAGCAGTGAGGGGACAGGGGTGGAGACCCAGTACTTC. The encoded protein is CASSEGTGVETQYF.

V gene TRBV9 combines with J gene TRBJ2-3; tentatively, D is TRBD1 (5 bases). The V end lost 4 bases, the J end lost 14 bases, and 20 bases lay between the germline ends. The length of the CDR3 is 13 residues. Germline V gives CDR1 SGDLS, CDR2 YYNGEE. Here the CDR3 reads CASSTHPKGERYF. CDR3 nucleotides: TGTGCCAGCAGCACCCACCCGAAAGGGGAACGGTATTTT.

The chain uses TRBV27 and TRBJ1-6; tentative D call: TRBD1 (6 bases). The CDR3 totals 16 residues. The germline CDR1 and CDR2 sequences are MNHEY and SMNVEV (reference sequence). Trimming took off 2 bases at V and 7 bases at J, with 15 bases between the two ends. For the CDR3, the DNA is TGTGCCAGCAGTTTACGGACAGTGTCAGGGAATTCACCCCTCCACTTT. Translating gives CASSLRTVSGNSPLHF.

V is TRBV12-3 or TRBV12-4 and J is TRBJ2-1, with no clear D. CDR3 length: 11 amino acids. V lost 2 bases and J lost 14, with 10 bases in between. For the CDR3, the DNA is TGTGCCAGCAGTTTAAGTGCTGTAGAGTTCTTC. Encoded protein: CASSLSAVEFF.

The gene calls are TRBV2 and TRBJ1-4; 7 bases line up with TRBD1. CDR3 length: 15 residues. Per the germline V gene, CDR1 is SNHLY and CDR2 is FYNNEI. The V segment lost 5 bases and the J segment 0 bases; nucleotides outside the gene matches: 3. CDR3 coding DNA: TGTGCCAGCAGTTCCACAGGGGCAACTAATGAAAAACTGTTTTTT. Translation: CASSSTGATNEKLFF.